One T cell receptor beta chain is described in this entry. This clone was observed a few times. The antigen this receptor binds is unknown. Base qualities are not at hand, and no much larger clone is one base apart. The CDR3, cysteine through phenylalanine, is 14 amino acids long. CDR3 DNA is the only sequence kept; it has 42 bases, read in frame from the first base. V has 5 bases trimmed and J has 4 bases trimmed; junction bases matching no gene number 4. CDR1 and CDR2 (LNHNV, YYDKDF) derive from the germline V gene (reference sequence). TCRbeta CDR3 regions were amplified from genomic DNA using the immunoSEQ Assay, a bias-controlled multiplex PCR. Under the source paper's analysis protocol: The number of nucleated cells in each sample was estimated by amplification of reference gene primers within the assay. To quantify the absolute abundance of each unique TCRbeta CDR3 rearrangement, sequence reads were collapsed and filtered. For each sample, productive Simpson clonality was calculated as the square root of Simpson's diversity index across productive rearrangements. The table was pulled from immuneACCESS by TCRdb, which kept in-frame rearrangements only. Such tables lose some clones; where checked, under half of the loss comes from unresolved V genes, and the rest has no known cause. The DNA was the basis for D and trimming; V, J and clone size are from that table. The sample includes over 200,000 clones, with around 78% observed a single time. The top ten clones comprise approximately 2.5% of the sample.

Collaborating institutions collected whole blood in K2EDTA tubes following their own protocols. For TCRbeta analysis, collaborators shipped samples in one of three forms: frozen whole blood, isolated PBMCs, or DNA extracted from either of those sample types. The data belong to a study of blood T cell repertoires in COVID-19 (TCRdb year 2020). Notes on the research overall: Collaborator samples came from the United States, Italy and Spain and covered acute and convalescent phases of COVID-19. The repertoires were made available in a free public database intended to serve as a resource for research on the immune response to SARS-CoV-2. Samples were obtained from the ongoing ImmuneRACE study (first 160 participants) and from 1,254 subjects provided by 6 global collaborators. A de-identified subject ID, COVID-19 status, age in years and sex were almost always included in the sample metadata. Deeply sampled blood TCRbeta repertoires from subjects exposed to, actively infected with, or recovered from COVID-19 were included in the dataset. HLA class I and class II types, where available, came from metadata supplied by the sample provider rather than from assay-based typing. The prospective study material was composed of cDNA or gDNA derived from T cells, B-cell-depleted T cells, or PBMCs.

On the study overall, not on this receptor specifically: The amount of clinical and demographic metadata varied by source and participant and was provided uncurated.

This sequence originates from a woman between 65 and 79 years old with active or convalescent COVID-19. Sequences were obtained from peripheral blood. The rearrangement combines TRBV15 with TRBJ1-3; TRBD1 aligns with 8 central bases. The bases read TGTGCCACCAGCTGGGGGACAGGAGGAAACACCATATATTTT. This encodes CATSWGTGGNTIYF.